The sequence of this T cell receptor (beta chain) was determined in a study of blood T cell repertoires in COVID-19. Background on the study: Acute and convalescent COVID-19 specimens originated in the United States, Italy and Spain.

In the authors' methods: Estimation of nucleated cell counts relied on the amplification of reference gene primers. Sequencing was performed with immunoSEQ multiplex PCR; in TCRdb, only in-frame clones are kept and a portion is missing. V, J and clone size were drawn from that table, and D and trimming were deduced from the DNA. The data show 150,000 to 200,000 clones, more than 75% seen once. Trimming stripped 5 bases from V and 5 bases from J, with 23 bases between. CDR3 size: 17 residues. Germline CDR1 SGHDT, CDR2 YYEEEE. The sample taken for sequencing was peripheral blood. J is TRBJ2-1 and V is TRBV5-6, with a weak D call TRBD2 (6 bases). The origin of this receptor is a man in his forties with active or convalescent COVID-19. DNA for the CDR3: TGTGCCAGCAGAAATATTAGGGACTCTTGGAGCCACAATGAGCAGTTCTTC. The encoded protein is CASRNIRDSWSHNEQFF.